This T cell receptor beta chain was sequenced during a study of T cell responses to AZD1222 COVID-19 vaccine. The study, taken as a whole, reports: Every sample of the repertoires postdated the peak T cell response. The donor cohort was predominantly white British with a female majority, and clonal diversity may have been underestimated. Distributed over spike, vaccine-associated CD4 TCRs predominated at 160-218 and 743-854.

Sequencing was performed with immunoSEQ multiplex PCR; in TCRdb, only in-frame clones are kept and a portion is missing. This table has 150,000 to 200,000 clones, around 90% appearing once. Of note for this clone: Antigen specificity is unknown.

J was trimmed by 1 base and V by 5 bases; bases with no gene match: 15. Germline-derived CDR1 and CDR2 are SEHNR and FQNEAQ (reference sequence). There are 19 residues in the CDR3. The receptor comes from an adult in good health. This chain connects TRBV7-9 to TRBJ2-7; TRBD2 matches 12 bases. Here the sequenced sample was peripheral blood, taken on day 0 of AZD1222 vaccination. CDR3 bases: TGTGCCAGCAGCGCGGTACCGGGACTAGCGGGTTTTCGGTCCTACGAGCAGTACTTC. It specifies CASSAVPGLAGFRSYEQYF.